The clone carrying this TCR beta chain was seen only a few times. Its cognate antigen is unknown. Using a J-beta primer mix together with a sample-barcoded 5' primer, a second PCR was run for roughly 6 to 12 cycles. One entry per CDR3 protein, called by TCRdb with MiXCR from the 5' RACE reads. Among 1.5 million to 2 million distinct CDR3 sequences listed, 40% to 55% were seen once. Germline CDR1 SGHKS, CDR2 YYEKEE (reference sequence). The J segment lost 4 bases and the V segment lost 0 bases, leaving 9 bases of the junction unmatched. There are 16 residues in the CDR3. The sample comes from a study of blood T cells in healthy people across ages. The study's findings and limits: Researchers judged that diversity estimates from one million T cells fell short of true values. Per million T cells, the diversity of TCR beta decreased roughly linearly as age advanced.

This sequence originates from a woman aged 40 to 50 in good health. V gene TRBV5-5 combines with J gene TRBJ2-5; 7 bases are a match to TRBD1. The sample comprised blood. The CDR3 sequence: CASSLAGTASPETQYF. Written as DNA, the CDR3 is TGTGCCAGCAGCTTGGCAGGGACAGCTTCTCCAGAGACCCAGTACTTC.